These 8 T cell receptor beta chains share one sample of origin, sequenced in a study of regulatory T cells in long-lasting Graves disease. As for time point: newly diagnosed GD, antithyroid drugs for less than 3 months. RNA isolated from PBMCs was used to make the TCR library. Arm-PCR with iRepertoire HTBI primers amplified the CDR3 regions for these TCR beta libraries. MiXCR, applied by TCRdb to the multiplex PCR reads, yields one record per CDR3 protein. Of 300,000 to 400,000 distinct CDR3 sequences in the sample, approximately 15% were seen once. Another study also made use of these data, one on T cells in Graves' hyperthyroidism and ophthalmopathy.

This specimen consisted of peripheral blood mononuclear cells (PBMCs), obtained at new diagnosis, from a patient treated with antithyroid drugs. These receptor sequences come from a man aged 35 to 55 with Graves disease.

This clonotype appeared many times. The V call is TRBV7-2, the J call TRBJ2-2; weak D call: TRBD2 (5 bases). The CDR3 length is 15 residues. The germline V gene has CDR1 SGHTA and CDR2 FQGNSA. V was shortened by 5 bases and J by 2 bases, with 12 bases between the two germline ends. CDR3 coding DNA: TGTGCCAGCAGCCCATCTCCGGGAAACACCGGGGAGCTGTTTTTT. Translated, it gives CASSPSPGNTGELFF.

This clonotype was observed a handful of times. The V call is TRBV12-3 or TRBV12-4, the J call TRBJ2-1, with 8 nucleotides matching TRBD2. V gave up 6 bases and J gave up 6 bases; unmatched junction bases: 7. The CDR3 spans 14 residues. This CDR3 is CASSPGLVFNEQFF. Written as DNA, the CDR3 is TGTGCCAGCAGCCCGGGACTAGTCTTCAATGAGCAGTTCTTC.

This clonotype was picked up a small number of times. As DNA, the CDR3 is TGTGCCAGCAGCTTAGATTCGGGGGATAATGAAAAACTGTTTTTT. Translated, it gives CASSLDSGDNEKLFF. This chain connects TRBV11-3 to TRBJ1-4; tentative D call: TRBD1 (5 bases). This CDR3 spans 15 amino acids. The germline V and J ends were trimmed by 0 bases and 4 bases, with 9 bases remaining between them. Germline V gene data show CDR1 as SGHNT and CDR2 as YENEEA.

Many counts were recorded for this clonotype. It is unclear where the CDR3 begins or ends on the DNA, so no DNA is shown, and the CDR3 is as TCRdb lists it. The genes are TRBV2 and TRBJ2-2. The V gene's germline CDR1 is SNHLY and CDR2 FYNNEI. Both ends counted, the CDR3 spans 15 residues. The CDR3 protein is CASSTSSFVTGELFF.

This clonotype was detected only a few times. CDR3 residues: CASTSGGGYQETQYF. The CDR3 coding sequence is TGTGCCAGCACCTCGGGCGGGGGGTACCAAGAGACCCAGTACTTC. This sequence joins TRBV2 and TRBJ2-5; 8 nucleotides line up with TRBD2. The J segment lost 0 bases and the V segment lost 7 bases, leaving 7 bases of the junction unmatched. CDR1 and CDR2 (germline): SNHLY, FYNNEI. The CDR3 runs to 15 residues.

This chain joins TRBV6-1 and TRBJ1-4; tentative D call: TRBD1 (6 bases). V lost 6 bases and J 6 bases, leaving 14 bases between the germline ends. This CDR3 region has 14 residues. The germline CDR1 and CDR2 sequences are MNHNS and SASEGT. The CDR3 is CASSPGGSYEKLFF. Written as DNA, the CDR3 is TGTGCCAGCAGCCCGGGGGGCTCGTATGAAAAACTGTTTTTT.

V usage is TRBV5-1 and J usage is TRBJ2-2, with TRBD1 identical over 9 bases. This CDR3 region has 15 residues. The ends lost 3 bases at V and 5 bases at J; junction bases unmatched: 5. CDR1 is SGHRS and CDR2 is YFSETQ in the germline V gene. CDR3 region: CASSSQGAETGELFF. DNA of the CDR3: TGCGCCAGCAGCTCACAGGGGGCGGAGACCGGGGAGCTGTTTTTT. Full variable domain (rest looked up from reference TRBV5-1 and TRBJ2-2): KAGVTQTPRYLIKTRGQQVTLSCSPISGHRSVSWYQQTPGQGLQFLFEYFSETQRNKGNFPGRFSGRQFSNSRSEMNVSTLELGDSALYLCASSSQGAETGELFFGEGSRLTVL.

The gene calls are TRBV4-2 and TRBJ1-5; 7 nucleotides match TRBD1. Germline V gives CDR1 LGHNA, CDR2 YNFKEQ. This CDR3 contains 17 residues. With V trimmed by 4 bases and J by 3 bases, 12 bases remained unmatched. The CDR3 sequence is CASSLTRRQGNNQPQHF. CDR3 in DNA: TGTGCCAGCAGCCTAACTAGGAGACAGGGCAACAATCAGCCCCAGCATTTT.